These 20 T cell receptor beta chains originate from one sample sequenced in a study of cytomegalovirus exposure and HLA in healthy donors. Primers included in the PCR were 60 Vbeta and 13 Jbeta primers. The protocol was immunoSEQ multiplex PCR, while the TCRdb copy is restricted to in-frame clones and leaves out a portion. The sample lists some 140,000 clones; around 78% were seen once. The sample was PBMCs. These receptors all come from a man aged 40-49 years in good health and CMV-seronegative.

The gene calls are TRBV15 and TRBJ2-3; possibly TRBD1 for D (5 bases). Trimming removed 0 bases at V and 12 bases at J, with 10 bases between. Germline V gives CDR1 LNHNV, CDR2 YYDKDF (reference sequence). The CDR3 covers 12 residues. Here the CDR3 reads CATSREGADQYF. In DNA, the CDR3 is TGTGCCACCAGCAGAGAAGGGGCCGACCAGTATTTT.

The rearrangement links TRBV5-5 to TRBJ2-7; D might be TRBD1 (5 bases). V was shortened by 1 base and J by 4 bases, with 6 bases between the two germline ends. The germline gives CDR1 SGHKS, CDR2 YYEKEE (reference sequence). The CDR3 is 12 residues long. The CDR3, as DNA: TGTGCCAGCAGCTTGCAGGGTTACGAGCAGTACTTC. Its translation is CASSLQGYEQYF.

The chain has TRBV27 and TRBJ1-5; the match to TRBD1 covers 9 bases. The CDR3 extends over 14 amino acids. The V segment lost 7 bases and the J segment 4 bases; nucleotides outside the gene matches: 5. Germline values: CDR1 MNHEY, CDR2 SMNVEV (reference sequence). Here the CDR3 DNA reads TGTGCCAGCACCGCCGGGACAGGGAATCAGCCCCAGCATTTT. Its translation is CASTAGTGNQPQHF.

This chain connects TRBV6-5 to TRBJ2-6; 10 bases map to TRBD1. Trimming at V came to 8 bases and at J to 4 bases, leaving 5 bases not matched to a gene. CDR1 is MNHEY, CDR2 SVGAGI, per germline. The CDR3 has 15 residues. The CDR3 DNA reads TGTGCCAGCGGGACAGGGGACTCCGGGGCCAACGTCCTGACTTTC. Its protein product is CASGTGDSGANVLTF.

A word on this clone: Other DNA sequences of this sample code for an identical CDR3. The genes are TRBV5-1 and TRBJ2-7; D not certain. The CDR3 has 13 residues. With 0 bases removed from V and 2 bases from J, the gap between germline ends came to 6 bases. Germline-derived CDR1 and CDR2 are SGHRS and YFSETQ. CDR3: CASSLGPAYEQYF. In DNA form, the CDR3 reads TGCGCCAGCAGCTTGGGCCCGGCCTACGAGCAGTACTTC.

The chain uses TRBV11-2 and TRBJ2-7; 8 bases map to TRBD1. This CDR3 comprises 14 residues. The ends lost 5 bases at V and 2 bases at J; junction bases unmatched: 5. Germline V gene lookup returns CDR1 SGHAT and CDR2 FQNNGV. CDR3 amino acids: CASSRWDRPYEQYF. CDR3 sequence (DNA): TGTGCCAGCAGCCGGTGGGACAGGCCCTACGAGCAGTACTTC.

V is TRBV9 and J is TRBJ2-3; D call uncertain. The CDR3 runs 12 residues. The V gene's germline CDR1 is SGDLS and CDR2 YYNGEE. The V end was cut by 4 bases, the J end by 5 bases, with 8 bases between. CDR3 region: CASSSLGDTQYF. The CDR3 nucleotides read TGTGCCAGCAGCTCCCTAGGAGATACGCAGTATTTT. The whole variable domain, filled in from reference TRBV9 and TRBJ2-3, reads DSGVTQTPKHLITATGQRVTLRCSPRSGDLSVYWYQQSLDQGLQFLIQYYNGEERAKGNILERFSAQQFPDLHSELNLSSLELGDSALYFCASSSLGDTQYFGPGTRLTVL.

This clone showed up just a few times. The J gene is TRBJ2-1, the V gene TRBV5-1, with 9 nucleotides matching TRBD2. The trim removed 0 bases at V and 4 bases at J, leaving 8 bases unmatched. Looked up from germline, CDR1 is SGHRS and CDR2 is YFSETQ. This CDR3 contains 17 residues. The CDR3 nucleotides are TGCGCCAGCAGCTTGGAAGGTAGCGGGAGTGGATACAATGAGCAGTTCTTC. Amino acid sequence: CASSLEGSGSGYNEQFF.

The chain recombines TRBV21-1 with TRBJ2-7; the table's D call, TRBD1, has no DNA check behind it. TRBV21-1 is noted as a pseudogene. There are 20 residues in the CDR3. CDR3 sequence (DNA): TGTGCCAGCAGCAAAAATGAATCAGGGGGCTGCAAACCTGAATACTACGAGCAGTACTTC. Translating it yields CASSKNESGGCKPEYYEQYF.

This clone was seen just once. CDR3: CSVGPGRTGELFF. CDR3 nucleotide sequence: TGCAGCGTTGGGCCAGGGCGAACCGGGGAGCTGTTTTTT. This sequence joins TRBV29-1 and TRBJ2-2; D is perhaps TRBD1 (5 bases). Germline V lookup: CDR1 SQVTM, CDR2 ANQGSEA. Deletions cut 4 bases from V and 5 bases from J, with 11 bases between. The CDR3 loop spans 13 amino acids.

The J gene is TRBJ2-7, the V gene TRBV5-4; TRBD1 aligns across 10 bases. This CDR3 is 14 amino acids long. CDR1 and CDR2 from the germline V gene are SGHNT and YYREEE (reference sequence). The J segment lost 7 bases and the V segment lost 0 bases, leaving 4 bases of the junction unmatched. The CDR3 DNA reads TGTGCCAGCAGCTTGGGACAGGGGGCAAGGGAGCAGTACTTC. Translated: CASSLGQGAREQYF.

This chain uses TRBV27 with TRBJ2-7; 9 bases match TRBD1. This CDR3 is built from 15 residues. The junction had 6 bases not matched to a gene; V was cut back by 3 bases and J by 3 bases. Germline V gives CDR1 MNHEY, CDR2 SMNVEV (reference sequence). The CDR3 loop reads CASSFGKTGGYEQYF. DNA for the CDR3: TGTGCCAGCAGTTTCGGGAAGACAGGGGGCTACGAGCAGTACTTC.

The chain recombines TRBV27 with TRBJ1-2; the D gene is possibly TRBD1 (6 bases). The CDR3 has 13 residues. The germline gives CDR1 MNHEY, CDR2 SMNVEV (reference sequence). V was shortened by 2 bases and J by 3 bases, with 7 bases between the two germline ends. CDR3 DNA sequence: TGTGCCAGCAGTTTACAGGGGTACTATGGCTACACCTTC. Protein product: CASSLQGYYGYTF.

There are a few counts of this clone. The rearrangement uses TRBV5-1 and TRBJ2-2; TRBD1 is a possible D gene (7 bases). In germline, CDR1 is SGHRS, CDR2 YFSETQ. The CDR3 covers 15 residues. Trimming took 3 bases from V and 1 from J, leaving 10 bases between them. This chain's CDR3 is CASSSQGGNTGELFF. CDR3 in DNA: TGCGCCAGCAGCTCTCAGGGGGGGAACACCGGGGAGCTGTTTTTT.

The chain joins TRBV28 to TRBJ2-2, with D perhaps matching TRBD2 (5 bases). The germline V gene has CDR1 MDHEN and CDR2 SYDVKM. This CDR3 spans 14 amino acids. V lost 5 bases, J lost 2 bases, and 9 bases lay in between. The CDR3 region is CASSVEANTGELFF. In DNA, the CDR3 is TGTGCCAGCAGTGTGGAGGCTAACACCGGGGAGCTGTTTTTT.

This clone was seen a single time. The chain uses TRBV4-3 and TRBJ1-2, with D unclear. The CDR3 consists of 16 residues. From germline, CDR1 is LGHNA and CDR2 YSLEER. V was shortened by 0 bases and J by 0 bases, with 11 bases between the two germline ends. DNA for the CDR3: TGCGCCAGCAGCCAAGATGTCAGCACAGCTAACTATGGCTACACCTTC. Its protein product is CASSQDVSTANYGYTF.

The rearrangement links TRBV19 to TRBJ2-7; 11 bases agree with TRBD2. CDR1 and CDR2 (germline): LNHDA, SQIVND (reference sequence). V lost 4 bases, J lost 3 bases, and 2 bases stayed unmatched. The CDR3 spans 14 residues. The CDR3 loop is CASSTGLAVYEQYF. The CDR3 DNA reads TGTGCCAGTAGTACGGGACTAGCGGTCTACGAGCAGTACTTC.

This clone was found a few times. The chain joins TRBV6-4 to TRBJ2-7; possible D gene TRBD2, 7 bases. This CDR3 is built from 14 residues. Germline V lookup: CDR1 MRHNA, CDR2 SNTAGT. The germline V and J ends were trimmed by 5 bases and 6 bases, with 17 bases remaining between them. The CDR3: CASSQEGGAGEQYF. The CDR3 DNA is TGTGCCAGCAGTCAAGAGGGGGGGGCCGGCGAGCAGTACTTC.

The J gene is TRBJ2-7, the V gene TRBV19, with 10 bases lining up with TRBD2. V shed 2 bases, J shed 6 bases, and the junction held 19 bases outside the gene matches. Germline CDR1 and CDR2: LNHDA and SQIVND (reference sequence). The CDR3 spans 19 residues. The CDR3 DNA is TGTGCCAGTAGTATACGCCTCCCCGGTACGAGCGGGAGGGGGATCGAGCAGTACTTC. Amino acid sequence: CASSIRLPGTSGRGIEQYF.

Here the CDR3 DNA reads TGTGCCAGCAGCTGGGCTAGGGGGTTGAACACTGAAGCTTTCTTT. This encodes CASSWARGLNTEAFF. This chain connects TRBV11-1 to TRBJ1-1; D may be TRBD1 (6 bases). Looked up from germline, CDR1 is SGHAT and CDR2 is FQDESV (reference sequence). The CDR3 runs to 15 residues. V was pared by 4 bases and J by 0 bases, with 12 bases between.